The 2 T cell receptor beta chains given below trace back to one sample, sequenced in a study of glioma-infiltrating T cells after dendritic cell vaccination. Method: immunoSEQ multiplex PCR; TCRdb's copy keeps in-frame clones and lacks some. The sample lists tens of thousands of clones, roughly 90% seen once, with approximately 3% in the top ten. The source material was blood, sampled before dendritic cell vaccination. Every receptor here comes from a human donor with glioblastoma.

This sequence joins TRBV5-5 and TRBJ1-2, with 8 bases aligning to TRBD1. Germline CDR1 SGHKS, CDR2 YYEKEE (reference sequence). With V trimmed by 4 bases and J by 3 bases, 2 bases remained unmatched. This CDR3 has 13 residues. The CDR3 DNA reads TGTGCCAGCAGCCCACAGGGGGACTATGGCTACACCTTC. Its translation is CASSPQGDYGYTF.

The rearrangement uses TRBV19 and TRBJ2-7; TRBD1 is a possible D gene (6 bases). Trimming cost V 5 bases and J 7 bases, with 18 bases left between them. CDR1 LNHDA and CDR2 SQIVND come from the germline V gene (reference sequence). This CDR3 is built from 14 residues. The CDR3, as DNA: TGTGCCAGTAGTCCCGACAGGACAAAGGGGGAGCAGTACTTC. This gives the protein CASSPDRTKGEQYF.